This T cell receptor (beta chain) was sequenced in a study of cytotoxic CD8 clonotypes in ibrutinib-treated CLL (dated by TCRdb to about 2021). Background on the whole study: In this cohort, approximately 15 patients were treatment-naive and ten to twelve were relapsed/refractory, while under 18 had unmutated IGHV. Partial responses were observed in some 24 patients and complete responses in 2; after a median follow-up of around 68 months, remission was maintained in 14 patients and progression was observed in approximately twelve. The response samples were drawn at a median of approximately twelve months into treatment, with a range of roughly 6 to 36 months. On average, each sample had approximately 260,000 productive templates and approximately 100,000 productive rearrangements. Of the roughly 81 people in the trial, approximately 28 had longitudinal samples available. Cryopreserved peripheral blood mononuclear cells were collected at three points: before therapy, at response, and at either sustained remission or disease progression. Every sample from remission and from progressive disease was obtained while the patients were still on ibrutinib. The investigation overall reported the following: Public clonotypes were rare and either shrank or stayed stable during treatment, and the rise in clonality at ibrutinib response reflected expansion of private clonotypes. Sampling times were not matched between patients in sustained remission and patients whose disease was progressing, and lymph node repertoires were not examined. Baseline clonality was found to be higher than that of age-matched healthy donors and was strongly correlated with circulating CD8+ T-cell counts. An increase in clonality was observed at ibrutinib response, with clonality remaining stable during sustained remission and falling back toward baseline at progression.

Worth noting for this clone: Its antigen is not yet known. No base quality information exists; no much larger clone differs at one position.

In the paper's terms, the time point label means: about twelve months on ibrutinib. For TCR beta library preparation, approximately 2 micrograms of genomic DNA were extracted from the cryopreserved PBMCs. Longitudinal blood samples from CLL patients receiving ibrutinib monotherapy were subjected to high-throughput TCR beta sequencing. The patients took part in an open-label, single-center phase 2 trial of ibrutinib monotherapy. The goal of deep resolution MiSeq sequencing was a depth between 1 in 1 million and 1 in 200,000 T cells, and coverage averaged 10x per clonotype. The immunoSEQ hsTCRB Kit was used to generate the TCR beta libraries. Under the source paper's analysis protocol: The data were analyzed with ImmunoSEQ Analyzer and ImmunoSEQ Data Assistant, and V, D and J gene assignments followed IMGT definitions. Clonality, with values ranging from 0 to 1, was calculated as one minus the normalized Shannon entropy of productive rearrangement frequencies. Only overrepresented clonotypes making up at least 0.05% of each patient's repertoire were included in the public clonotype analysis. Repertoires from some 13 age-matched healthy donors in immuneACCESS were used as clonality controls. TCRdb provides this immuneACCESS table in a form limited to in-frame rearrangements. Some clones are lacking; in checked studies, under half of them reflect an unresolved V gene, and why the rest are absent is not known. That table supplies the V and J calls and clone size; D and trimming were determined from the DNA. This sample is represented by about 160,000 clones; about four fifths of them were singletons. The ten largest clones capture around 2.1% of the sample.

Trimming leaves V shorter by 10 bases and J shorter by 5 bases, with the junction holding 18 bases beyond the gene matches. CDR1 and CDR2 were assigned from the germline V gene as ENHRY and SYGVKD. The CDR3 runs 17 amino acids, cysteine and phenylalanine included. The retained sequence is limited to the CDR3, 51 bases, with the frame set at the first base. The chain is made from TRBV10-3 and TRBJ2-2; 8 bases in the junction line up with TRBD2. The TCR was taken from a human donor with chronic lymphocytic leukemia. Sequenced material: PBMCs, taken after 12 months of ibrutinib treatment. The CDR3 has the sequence CATSPSGAGGRTGELFF. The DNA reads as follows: TGTGCCACCAGCCCCTCAGGGGCGGGGGGTAGAACCGGGGAGCTGTTTTTT.